This record concerns one T cell receptor beta chain sequence. What it binds is not known. This sample was included in a study of T-cell reconstitution after alpha-beta-depleted transplantation in children. Findings and limits, study-wide: At one year after transplant, newly produced T cells mostly accounted for T-cell counts and diversity. High day-60 TCRbeta diversity in some patients came from surviving recipient T cells and thymic progenitors.

In germline, CDR1 is SQVTM, CDR2 ANQGSEA. V lost 6 bases, J lost 4 bases, and 8 bases stayed unmatched. The CDR3 covers 13 residues. The library targeted TCRbeta and was prepared with unique molecular identifiers. MiXCR was run by TCRdb on the PCR reads, yielding one entry per CDR3 protein. Among 700,000 to 950,000 distinct CDR3 sequences listed, 16% were seen once. The TCR comes from a male patient under 18 who had a stem cell transplant for acute lymphoblastic leukemia, so the T cells may come from the graft donor. The rearrangement links TRBV29-1 to TRBJ1-2; 7 bases are a match to TRBD1. Material: PBMCs, mostly from graft donor cells, obtained 360 days after TCRalphabeta/CD19-depleted stem cell transplant. CDR3 sequence: CSVAGTALYGYTF. The CDR3 DNA reads TGCAGCGTGGCCGGGACAGCTCTCTATGGCTACACCTTC.